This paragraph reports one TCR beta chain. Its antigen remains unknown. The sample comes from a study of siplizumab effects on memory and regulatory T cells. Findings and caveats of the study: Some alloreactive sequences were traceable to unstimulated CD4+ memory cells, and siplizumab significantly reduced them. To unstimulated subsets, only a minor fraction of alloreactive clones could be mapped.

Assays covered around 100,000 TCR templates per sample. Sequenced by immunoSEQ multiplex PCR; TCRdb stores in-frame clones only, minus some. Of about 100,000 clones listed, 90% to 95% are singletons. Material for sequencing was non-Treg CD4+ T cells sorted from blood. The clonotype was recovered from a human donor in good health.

CDR3 amino acids: CATSKGPFLDSGNTIYF. Written as DNA, the CDR3 is TGTGCCACCAGCAAAGGACCCTTTCTCGACTCTGGAAACACCATATATTTT. J is TRBJ1-3 and V is TRBV15, with unresolved D. This CDR3 is 17 amino acids long. With 4 bases removed from V and 0 bases from J, the gap between germline ends came to 16 bases. Germline CDR1 reads LNHNV; CDR2 reads YYDKDF (reference sequence).